The clone carrying this T cell receptor (beta chain) was picked up many times. Its antigen is undetermined. Germline values: CDR1 MDHEN, CDR2 SYDVKM. CDR3 length: 16 residues. V gave up 6 bases and J gave up 4 bases; unmatched junction bases: 11. TCR beta CDR3 regions were amplified from RNA transcripts. With the HTBI primer set, the TCR CDR3 went through a first round of RT-PCR. TCRdb processed the multiplex PCR reads anew with MiXCR; each CDR3 protein has one entry. The data show around 360,000 distinct CDR3 sequences, with roughly 15% seen just once and about 21% held by the top ten. These data come from a study of T cells in Graves' hyperthyroidism and ophthalmopathy. The study, taken as a whole, reports: Also found in blood were most expanded thyroid clonotypes above 0.001. Ophthalmopathy was distinguished from stable hyperthyroidism by 13 V-J signatures.

Ophthalmopathy patients had Clinical Activity Score at least 3, NOSPECS grade at least 4, duration under 3 months. Every diagnosis used clinical symptoms, serum thyroxine and TRAb, thyroid ultrasound and orbital computed tomography. The sequence derives from a woman aged 60-75 years with Graves' ophthalmopathy. The sequencing input was blood. The J gene is TRBJ1-1, the V gene TRBV28; TRBD1 matches at 10 bases. The CDR3 is CASSPGTGVLRTEAFF. The CDR3 DNA reads TGTGCCAGCAGCCCCGGGACAGGGGTCCTCCGCACTGAAGCTTTCTTT. The full variable domain, its missing parts supplied by reference TRBV28 and TRBJ1-1, is DVKVTQSSRYLVKRTGEKVFLECVQDMDHENMFWYRQDPGLGLRLIYFSYDVKMKEKGDIPEGYSVSREKKERFSLILESASTNQTSMYLCASSPGTGVLRTEAFFGQGTRLTVV.